These T cell receptor beta chains were read from a single sample in a study of OX40 agonist ivuxolimab in advanced cancers. Data came from immunoSEQ multiplex PCR; TCRdb stores just in-frame clones and leaves some out. The sample consists of over 75,000 clones, about nine tenths of them appearing once. This material consisted of CD4+ or CD8+ T cells sorted from blood, taken in a trial of the OX40 agonist ivuxolimab. These receptor sequences come from an adult with an advanced solid tumor such as melanoma, head and neck, liver or kidney cancer. CDR3s include the opening cysteine and the closing phenylalanine or tryptophan. A D gene is named only where the DNA matches it firmly. Rows give clone size only sometimes, using once, few, many, or a class for an expanded clone.

size: once
V: TRBV30
D: TRBD1
J: TRBJ1-1
CDR3: CAWNLQGVSTEAFF
DNA: TGTGCCTGGAACCTACAGGGGGTTAGCACTGAAGCTTTCTTT

size: once
V: TRBV14
D: .
J: TRBJ1-2
CDR3: CASSPVGYYGYTF
DNA: TGTGCCAGCAGCCCCGTGGGGTATTATGGCTACACCTTC

size: .
V: TRBV6-1
D: TRBD1
J: TRBJ1-2
CDR3: CASSGGKGDRVYGYTF
DNA: TGTGCCAGCAGTGGTGGAAAGGGGGACAGGGTCTATGGCTACACCTTC

size: .
V: TRBV29-1
D: TRBD2
J: TRBJ2-1
CDR3: CSTADRGLAGVNEQFF
DNA: TGCAGCACTGCCGATAGAGGACTAGCGGGAGTAAATGAGCAGTTCTTC

size: .
V: TRBV7-2
D: .
J: TRBJ2-2
CDR3: CASSLQGGSTGELFF
DNA: TGTGCCAGCAGCTTACAGGGTGGTAGCACCGGGGAGCTGTTTTTT

size: .
V: TRBV6-5
D: .
J: TRBJ2-2
CDR3: CASSPGVGELFF
DNA: TGTGCCAGCAGCCCGGGGGTCGGGGAGCTGTTTTTT

size: .
V: TRBV7-2
D: .
J: TRBJ2-3
CDR3: CASSARGIRPTDTQYF
DNA: TGTGCCAGCAGCGCACGGGGGATCCGTCCCACAGATACGCAGTATTTT

size: .
V: TRBV30
D: .
J: TRBJ2-1
CDR3: CAWSVSYNEQFF
DNA: TGTGCCTGGAGTGTCTCCTACAATGAGCAGTTCTTC

size: .
V: TRBV7-2
D: TRBD1
J: TRBJ1-2
CDR3: CASSPDREGYTF
DNA: TGTGCCAGCAGCCCCGACAGGGAGGGCTACACCTTC

size: once
V: TRBV11-3
D: .
J: TRBJ2-7
CDR3: CASSLGRDEQYF
DNA: TGTGCCAGCAGCTTAGGGAGGGACGAGCAGTACTTC

size: .
V: TRBV27
D: .
J: TRBJ2-1
CDR3: CASSPGSYNEQFF
DNA: TGTGCCAGCAGTCCTGGGTCCTACAATGAGCAGTTCTTC

size: .
V: TRBV11-2
D: .
J: TRBJ1-2
CDR3: CASSVQASYGYTF
DNA: TGTGCCAGCAGCGTCCAGGCTAGCTATGGCTACACCTTC

size: .
V: TRBV6-5
D: .
J: TRBJ2-1
CDR3: CASSSFWSEQFF
DNA: TGTGCCAGCAGTTCTTTCTGGAGTGAGCAGTTCTTC

size: .
V: TRBV20-1
D: .
J: TRBJ2-5
CDR3: CSAVAQETQYF
DNA: TGCAGTGCCGTCGCACAAGAGACCCAGTACTTC

size: .
V: TRBV11-3
D: TRBD2
J: TRBJ2-7
CDR3: CASSRRLAGNYEQYF
DNA: TGTGCCAGCAGCCGAAGACTAGCGGGAAACTACGAGCAGTACTTC

size: once
V: TRBV5-8
D: .
J: TRBJ2-3
CDR3: CASSRTDTQYF
DNA: TGTGCCAGCAGCCGCACAGATACGCAGTATTTT

size: .
V: TRBV6-9
D: .
J: TRBJ1-2
CDR3: CASSYQGPGAYGYTF
DNA: TGTGCCAGCAGTTACCAAGGGCCCGGGGCCTATGGCTACACCTTC

size: .
V: TRBV5-8
D: TRBD1
J: TRBJ2-7
CDR3: CASSAYRTGVYEQYF
DNA: TGTGCCAGCAGCGCGTATCGGACAGGGGTATACGAGCAGTACTTC

size: .
V: TRBV14
D: TRBD2
J: TRBJ2-2
CDR3: CASSQDWTRRELFF
DNA: TGTGCCAGCAGCCAAGATTGGACTAGACGGGAGCTGTTTTTT

size: .
V: TRBV18
D: .
J: TRBJ2-7
CDR3: CASSLRLSGYEQYF
DNA: TGTGCCAGCTCGCTTCGACTAAGTGGCTACGAGCAGTACTTC

size: .
V: TRBV2
D: TRBD2
J: TRBJ2-5
CDR3: CASSVILAGVDQETQYF
DNA: TGTGCCAGCAGTGTAATACTAGCGGGCGTTGACCAAGAGACCCAGTACTTC

size: .
V: TRBV6-6
D: .
J: TRBJ2-1
CDR3: CASRNRDSYNEQFF
DNA: TGTGCCAGCAGGAACCGGGACTCGTACAATGAGCAGTTCTTC

size: once
V: TRBV7-2
D: .
J: TRBJ2-7
CDR3: CASSNHGVRPWEQYF
DNA: TGTGCCAGCAGCAACCACGGGGTCCGCCCCTGGGAGCAGTACTTC

size: .
V: TRBV10-3
D: .
J: TRBJ2-7
CDR3: CAIRKDSGRLIEQYF
DNA: TGTGCCATCAGAAAGGACAGCGGCCGCCTCATTGAGCAGTACTTC

size: .
V: TRBV21-1
D: .
J: TRBJ1-5
CDR3: CASSARTAKSSNQPQHF
DNA: TGTGCCAGCAGCGCCCGGACAGCGAAGTCAAGCAATCAGCCCCAGCATTTT

size: .
V: TRBV7-2
D: TRBD2
J: TRBJ2-1
CDR3: CASRRTSGRYNEQFF
DNA: TGTGCCAGCAGGAGGACTAGCGGGAGGTACAATGAGCAGTTCTTC

size: .
V: TRBV6-5
D: TRBD1
J: TRBJ2-7
CDR3: CASSYLPGTAYEQYF
DNA: TGTGCCAGCAGTTACTTGCCTGGGACAGCCTACGAGCAGTACTTC

size: .
V: TRBV11-3
D: .
J: TRBJ2-1
CDR3: CASSSAGRSYNEQFF
DNA: TGTGCCAGCAGCTCTGCGGGGCGCTCCTACAATGAGCAGTTCTTC

size: .
V: TRBV4-3
D: .
J: TRBJ2-7
CDR3: CASSQDLTEVHEQYF
DNA: TGCGCCAGCAGCCAAGATCTGACTGAGGTCCACGAGCAGTACTTC

size: .
V: TRBV28
D: TRBD2
J: TRBJ2-1
CDR3: CASSLGGGRAGDEQFF
DNA: TGTGCCAGCAGTTTAGGTGGCGGGAGGGCCGGCGATGAGCAGTTCTTC

size: .
V: TRBV15
D: .
J: TRBJ2-7
CDR3: CATSRDSWGRGEQYF
DNA: TGTGCCACCAGCAGAGATTCTTGGGGGCGCGGGGAGCAGTACTTC

size: once
V: TRBV5-1
D: TRBD1
J: TRBJ2-6
CDR3: CASSLAGGAFSGANVLTF
DNA: TGCGCCAGCAGCTTGGCAGGGGGCGCCTTCTCTGGGGCCAACGTCCTGACTTTC

size: .
V: TRBV28
D: .
J: TRBJ2-6
CDR3: CASSETGFGANVLTF
DNA: TGTGCCAGCAGTGAAACAGGGTTTGGGGCCAACGTCCTGACTTTC

size: .
V: TRBV11-3
D: .
J: TRBJ2-1
CDR3: CASSLGTNEQFF
DNA: TGTGCCAGCAGCTTAGGAACCAATGAGCAGTTCTTC

size: .
V: TRBV4-2
D: .
J: TRBJ1-2
CDR3: CASSQDDDRLDGYTF
DNA: TGTGCCAGCAGCCAAGATGACGATAGACTGGATGGCTACACCTTC

size: once
V: TRBV30
D: .
J: TRBJ1-2
CDR3: CALEAGSYTGYTF
DNA: TGTGCCTTGGAGGCAGGAAGTTATACTGGCTACACCTTC

size: .
V: TRBV5-6
D: .
J: TRBJ1-2
CDR3: CASSLEAYGYTF
DNA: TGTGCCAGCAGCTTGGAGGCCTATGGCTACACCTTC

size: once
V: TRBV4-3
D: .
J: TRBJ2-2
CDR3: CASSQRVNTGELFF
DNA: TGCGCCAGCAGCCAACGCGTGAACACCGGGGAGCTGTTTTTT

size: .
V: TRBV7-9
D: .
J: TRBJ2-7
CDR3: CASSLVQAAYEQYF
DNA: TGTGCCAGCAGCTTAGTACAGGCGGCCTACGAGCAGTACTTC

size: once
V: TRBV11-2
D: TRBD2
J: TRBJ2-7
CDR3: CASRGGIWEGLRDEQYF
DNA: TGTGCCAGCAGGGGGGGAATATGGGAGGGCCTTCGCGACGAGCAGTACTTC

size: .
V: TRBV28
D: .
J: TRBJ2-7
CDR3: CASSSPGTRGSYEQYF
DNA: TGTGCCAGCAGTTCCCCCGGGACACGAGGCTCCTACGAGCAGTACTTC

size: .
V: TRBV15
D: .
J: TRBJ2-7
CDR3: CATSRAGFSYEQYF
DNA: TGTGCCACCAGCAGAGCGGGATTCTCCTACGAGCAGTACTTC

size: .
V: TRBV4-2
D: TRBD1
J: TRBJ2-1
CDR3: CASSLGTGDYNEQFF
DNA: TGTGCCAGCAGCCTCGGGACAGGGGACTACAATGAGCAGTTCTTC

size: once
V: TRBV6-4
D: TRBD2
J: TRBJ2-5
CDR3: CASSREDQETQYF
DNA: TGTGCCAGCAGTCGGGAGGACCAAGAGACCCAGTACTTC

size: .
V: TRBV11-3
D: .
J: TRBJ2-7
CDR3: CASSLASVLSYEQYF
DNA: TGTGCCAGCAGCTTAGCGTCAGTGCTCTCCTACGAGCAGTACTTC

size: .
V: TRBV28
D: .
J: TRBJ2-7
CDR3: CASRGLYEQYF
DNA: TGTGCCAGCAGGGGCCTCTACGAGCAGTACTTC

size: .
V: TRBV7-2
D: TRBD1
J: TRBJ2-7
CDR3: CASSWTGNGEQYF
DNA: TGTGCCAGCAGCTGGACAGGGAACGGCGAGCAGTACTTC

size: .
V: TRBV11-3
D: TRBD2
J: TRBJ2-3
CDR3: CASSAGLAGALTDTQYF
DNA: TGTGCCAGCAGCGCGGGACTAGCGGGAGCCTTGACAGATACGCAGTATTTT

size: .
V: TRBV11-2
D: .
J: TRBJ2-7
CDR3: CASRTAISYEQYF
DNA: TGTGCCAGCAGGACAGCGATATCCTACGAGCAGTACTTC

size: .
V: TRBV29-1
D: TRBD2
J: TRBJ2-5
CDR3: CSQTTSGQETQYF
DNA: TGCAGCCAAACGACTAGCGGACAAGAGACCCAGTACTTC

size: once
V: TRBV5-6
D: .
J: TRBJ2-5
CDR3: CASSLMGGSQTQYF
DNA: TGTGCCAGCAGCTTGATGGGTGGCAGTCAGACCCAGTACTTC

size: .
V: TRBV30
D: .
J: TRBJ2-2
CDR3: CAWSRGPNTGELFF
DNA: TGTGCCTGGAGCCGGGGACCAAACACCGGGGAGCTGTTTTTT

size: .
V: TRBV29-1
D: .
J: TRBJ2-1
CDR3: CSVNRVNEQFF
DNA: TGCAGCGTTAACAGGGTTAATGAGCAGTTCTTC

size: .
V: TRBV30
D: TRBD2
J: TRBJ2-7
CDR3: CACPGPGGVFGEQYF
DNA: TGTGCCTGCCCGGGGCCCGGGGGGGTCTTCGGCGAGCAGTACTTC

size: .
V: TRBV7-2
D: .
J: TRBJ1-2
CDR3: CASSLVYGGSSYGYTF
DNA: TGTGCCAGCAGCTTAGTATATGGGGGCTCAAGCTATGGCTACACCTTC

size: .
V: TRBV9
D: TRBD1
J: TRBJ2-5
CDR3: CASSAQGFQETQYF
DNA: TGTGCCAGCAGCGCACAGGGGTTTCAAGAGACCCAGTACTTC

size: .
V: TRBV18
D: .
J: TRBJ2-2
CDR3: CASSPEMARNTGELFF
DNA: TGTGCCAGCTCACCAGAGATGGCGAGGAACACCGGGGAGCTGTTTTTT

size: .
V: TRBV4-3
D: TRBD2
J: TRBJ2-7
CDR3: CASSQREREGREQYF
DNA: TGCGCCAGCAGCCAGCGGGAGCGGGAGGGCCGCGAGCAGTACTTC

size: .
V: TRBV13
D: .
J: TRBJ2-5
CDR3: CASSLARSRGKETQYF
DNA: TGTGCCAGCAGCTTAGCCCGATCCAGGGGTAAAGAGACCCAGTACTTC

size: few
V: TRBV11-2
D: TRBD2
J: TRBJ2-1
CDR3: CASSPSGAYNEQFF
DNA: TGTGCCAGCAGCCCTAGCGGAGCCTACAATGAGCAGTTCTTC